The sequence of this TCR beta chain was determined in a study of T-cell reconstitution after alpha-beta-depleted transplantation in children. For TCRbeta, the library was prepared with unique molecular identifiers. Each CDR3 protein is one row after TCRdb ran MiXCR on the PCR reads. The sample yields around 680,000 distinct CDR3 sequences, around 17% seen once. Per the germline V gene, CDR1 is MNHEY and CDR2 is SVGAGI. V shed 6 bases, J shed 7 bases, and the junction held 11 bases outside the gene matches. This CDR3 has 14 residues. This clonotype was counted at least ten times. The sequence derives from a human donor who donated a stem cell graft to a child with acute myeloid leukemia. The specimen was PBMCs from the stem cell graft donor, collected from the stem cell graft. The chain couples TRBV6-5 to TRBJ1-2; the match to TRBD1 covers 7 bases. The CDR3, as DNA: TGTGCCAGCAGAACCGACAGGGCAGACCTTGGCTACACCTTC. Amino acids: CASRTDRADLGYTF.